The sequence of this T cell receptor beta chain was determined in a study of blood T cell repertoires in COVID-19. As processed by the authors: Amplification from reference gene primers served as the basis for estimated nucleated cell counts. Produced via immunoSEQ multiplex PCR; TCRdb's table is partial and in-frame only. V and J calls and clone size are as listed in that table; D and trimming were resolved from the DNA. The profile shows under 300,000 clones, roughly 83% of them singletons. J lost 6 bases, V lost 4 bases, and 6 bases had no gene match. Germline loops: CDR1 SGHNT, CDR2 YYREEE (reference sequence). This CDR3 contains 14 residues.

This TCR came from a woman older than 75 with acute or convalescent COVID-19. The sequenced material came from peripheral blood. The V gene is TRBV5-4, the J gene TRBJ2-2; TRBD2 agrees at 7 bases. CDR3 coding DNA: TGTGCCAGCAGCCCAGGACTAGTACCCGGGGAGCTGTTTTTT. This encodes CASSPGLVPGELFF.